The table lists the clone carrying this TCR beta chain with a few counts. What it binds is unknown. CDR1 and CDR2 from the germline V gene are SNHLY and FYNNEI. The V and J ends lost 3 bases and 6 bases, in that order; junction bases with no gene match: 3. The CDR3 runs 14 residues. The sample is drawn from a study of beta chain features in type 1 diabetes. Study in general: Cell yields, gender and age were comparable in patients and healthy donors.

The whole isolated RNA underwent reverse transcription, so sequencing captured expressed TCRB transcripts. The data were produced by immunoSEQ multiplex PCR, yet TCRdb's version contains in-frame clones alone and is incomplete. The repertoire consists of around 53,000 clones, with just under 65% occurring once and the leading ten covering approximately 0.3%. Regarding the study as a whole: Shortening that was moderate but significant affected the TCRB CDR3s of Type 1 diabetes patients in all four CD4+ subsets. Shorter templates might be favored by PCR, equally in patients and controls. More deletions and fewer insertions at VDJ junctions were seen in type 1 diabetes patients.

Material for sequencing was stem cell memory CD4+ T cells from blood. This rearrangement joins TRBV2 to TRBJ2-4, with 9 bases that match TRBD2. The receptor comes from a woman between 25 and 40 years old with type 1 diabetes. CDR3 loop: CASSELGLANIQYF. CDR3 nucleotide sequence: TGTGCCAGCAGTGAGCTGGGACTAGCAAACATTCAGTACTTC.